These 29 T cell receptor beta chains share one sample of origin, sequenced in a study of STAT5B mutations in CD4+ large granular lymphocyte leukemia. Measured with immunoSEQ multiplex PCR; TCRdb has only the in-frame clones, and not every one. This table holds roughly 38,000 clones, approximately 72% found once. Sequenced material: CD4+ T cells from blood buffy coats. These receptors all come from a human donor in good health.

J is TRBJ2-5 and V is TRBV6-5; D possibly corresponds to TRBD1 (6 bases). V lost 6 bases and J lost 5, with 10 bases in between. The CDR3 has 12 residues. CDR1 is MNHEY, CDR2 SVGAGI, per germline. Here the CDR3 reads CASSKRGETQYF. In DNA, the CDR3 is TGTGCCAGCAGCAAAAGGGGGGAGACCCAGTACTTC.

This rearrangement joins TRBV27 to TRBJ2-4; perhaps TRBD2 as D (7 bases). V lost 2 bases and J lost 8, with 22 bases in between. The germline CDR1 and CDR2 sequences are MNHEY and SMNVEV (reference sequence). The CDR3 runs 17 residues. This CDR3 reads CASSLGGASERRDIQYF. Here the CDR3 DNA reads TGTGCCAGCAGTTTAGGGGGGGCTAGCGAACGTAGGGACATTCAGTACTTC.

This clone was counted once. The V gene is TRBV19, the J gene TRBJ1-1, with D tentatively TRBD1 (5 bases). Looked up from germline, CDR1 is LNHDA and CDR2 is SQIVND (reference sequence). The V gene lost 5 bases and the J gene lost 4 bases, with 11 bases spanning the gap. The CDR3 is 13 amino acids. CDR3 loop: CASSAQTVTEAFF. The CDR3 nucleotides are TGTGCCAGTAGTGCCCAGACAGTCACTGAAGCTTTCTTT.

DNA for the CDR3: TGTGCCAGCAGCCCGACTAGCGGGTACGGGGAGCTGTTTTTT. The encoded protein is CASSPTSGYGELFF. The chain employs TRBV11-1 and TRBJ2-2; 10 nucleotides line up with TRBD2. There are 14 residues in the CDR3. The V segment lost 5 bases and the J segment 7 bases; nucleotides outside the gene matches: 4. CDR1 and CDR2 (germline): SGHAT, FQDESV (reference sequence).

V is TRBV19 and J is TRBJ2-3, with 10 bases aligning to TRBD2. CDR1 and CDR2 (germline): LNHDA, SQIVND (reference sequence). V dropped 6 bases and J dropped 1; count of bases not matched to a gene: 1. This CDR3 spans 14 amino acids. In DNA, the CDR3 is TGTGCCAGTAGGGGGACTAGCGGCACAGATACGCAGTATTTT. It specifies CASRGTSGTDTQYF.

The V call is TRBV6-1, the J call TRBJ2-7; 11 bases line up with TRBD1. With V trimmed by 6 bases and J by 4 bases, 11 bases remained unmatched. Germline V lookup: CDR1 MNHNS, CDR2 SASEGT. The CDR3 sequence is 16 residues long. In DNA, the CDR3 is TGTGCCAGCAGCGAATCCGGGACAGGGGGTTCTTACGAGCAGTACTTC. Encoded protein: CASSESGTGGSYEQYF.

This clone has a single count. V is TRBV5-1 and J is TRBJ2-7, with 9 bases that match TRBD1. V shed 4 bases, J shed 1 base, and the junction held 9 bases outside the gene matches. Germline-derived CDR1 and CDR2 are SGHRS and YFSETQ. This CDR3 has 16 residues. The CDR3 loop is CASSPRTGEGSYEQYF. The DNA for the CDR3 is TGCGCCAGCAGCCCGAGGACAGGGGAGGGGTCCTACGAGCAGTACTTC.

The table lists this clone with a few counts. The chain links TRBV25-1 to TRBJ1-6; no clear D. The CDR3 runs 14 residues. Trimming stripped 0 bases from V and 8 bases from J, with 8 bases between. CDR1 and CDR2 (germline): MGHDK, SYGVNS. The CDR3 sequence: CASSEYIRDSPLHF. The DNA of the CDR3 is TGTGCCAGCAGTGAATATATTCGGGATTCACCCCTCCACTTT.

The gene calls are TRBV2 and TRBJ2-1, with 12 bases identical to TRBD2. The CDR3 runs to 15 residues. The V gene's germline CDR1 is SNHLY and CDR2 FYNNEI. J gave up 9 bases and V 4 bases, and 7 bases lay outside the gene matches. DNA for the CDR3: TGTGCCAGCAGTGGACTAGCGGGGGCCTGGGGTGAGCAGTTCTTC. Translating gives CASSGLAGAWGEQFF.

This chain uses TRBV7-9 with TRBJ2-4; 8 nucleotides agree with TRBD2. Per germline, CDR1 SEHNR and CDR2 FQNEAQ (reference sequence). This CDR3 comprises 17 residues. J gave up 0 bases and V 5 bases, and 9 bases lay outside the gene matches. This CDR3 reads CASSGSSGNIAKNIQYF. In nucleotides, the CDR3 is TGTGCCAGCAGCGGGAGTAGCGGGAACATAGCCAAAAACATTCAGTACTTC.

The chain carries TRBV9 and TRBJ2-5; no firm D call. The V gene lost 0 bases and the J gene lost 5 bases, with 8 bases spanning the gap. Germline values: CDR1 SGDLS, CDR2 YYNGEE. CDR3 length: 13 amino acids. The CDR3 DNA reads TGTGCCAGCAGCGTAGATATTCTCGAGACCCAGTACTTC. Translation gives CASSVDILETQYF.

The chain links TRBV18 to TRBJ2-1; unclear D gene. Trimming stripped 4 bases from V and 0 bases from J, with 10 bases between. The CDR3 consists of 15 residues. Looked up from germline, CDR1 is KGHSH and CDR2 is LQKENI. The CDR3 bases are TGTGCCAGCTCACTCACGGATAGCTCCTACAATGAGCAGTTCTTC. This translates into CASSLTDSSYNEQFF. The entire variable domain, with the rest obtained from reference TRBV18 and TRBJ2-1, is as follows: NAGVMQNPRHLVRRRGQEARLRCSPMKGHSHVYWYRQLPEEGLKFMVYLQKENIIDESGMPKERFSAEFPKEGPSILRIQQVVRGDSAAYFCASSLTDSSYNEQFFGPGTRLTVL.

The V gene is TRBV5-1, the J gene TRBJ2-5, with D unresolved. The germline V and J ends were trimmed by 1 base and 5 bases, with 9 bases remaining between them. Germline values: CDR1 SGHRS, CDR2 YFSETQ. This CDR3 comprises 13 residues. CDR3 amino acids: CASSLLGVETQYF. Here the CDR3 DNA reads TGCGCCAGCAGCTTGTTGGGCGTCGAGACCCAGTACTTC. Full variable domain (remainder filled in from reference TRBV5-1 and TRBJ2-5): KAGVTQTPRYLIKTRGQQVTLSCSPISGHRSVSWYQQTPGQGLQFLFEYFSETQRNKGNFPGRFSGRQFSNSRSEMNVSTLELGDSALYLCASSLLGVETQYFGPGTRLLVL.

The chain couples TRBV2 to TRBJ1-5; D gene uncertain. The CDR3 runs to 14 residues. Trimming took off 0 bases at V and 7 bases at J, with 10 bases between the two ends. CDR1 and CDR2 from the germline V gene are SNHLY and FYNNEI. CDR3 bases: TGTGCCAGCAGTGAAGCAGAGGTCCGGCAGCCCCAGCATTTT. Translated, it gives CASSEAEVRQPQHF.

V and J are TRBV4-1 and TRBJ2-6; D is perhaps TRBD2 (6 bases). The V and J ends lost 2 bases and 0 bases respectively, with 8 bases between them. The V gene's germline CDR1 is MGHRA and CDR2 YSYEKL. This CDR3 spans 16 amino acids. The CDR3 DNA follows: TGCGCCAGCAGCCAAACGGGGGACTCTGGGGCCAACGTCCTGACTTTC. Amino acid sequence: CASSQTGDSGANVLTF.

For the CDR3, the DNA is TGTGCCAGTAGTACACAGGGGCGGTATCAGCCCCAGCATTTT. Its protein product is CASSTQGRYQPQHF. V usage is TRBV19 and J usage is TRBJ1-5, with 7 bases fitting TRBD1. The CDR3 totals 14 residues. The germline V gene has CDR1 LNHDA and CDR2 SQIVND (reference sequence). V shed 4 bases and J 5 bases; nucleotides not matched to a gene: 5.

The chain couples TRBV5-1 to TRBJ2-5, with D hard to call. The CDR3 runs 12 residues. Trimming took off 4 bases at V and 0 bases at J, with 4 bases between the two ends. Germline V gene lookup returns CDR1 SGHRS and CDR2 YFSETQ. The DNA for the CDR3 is TGCGCCAGCAGCGCCGACCAAGAGACCCAGTACTTC. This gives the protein CASSADQETQYF.

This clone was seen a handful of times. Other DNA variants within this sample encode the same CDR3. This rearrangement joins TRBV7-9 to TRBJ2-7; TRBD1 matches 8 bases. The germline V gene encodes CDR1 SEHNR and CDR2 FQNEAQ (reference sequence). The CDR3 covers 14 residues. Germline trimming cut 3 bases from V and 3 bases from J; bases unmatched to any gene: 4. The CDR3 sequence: CASSLETGGYEQYF. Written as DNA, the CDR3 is TGTGCCAGCAGCTTGGAAACAGGGGGCTACGAGCAGTACTTC.

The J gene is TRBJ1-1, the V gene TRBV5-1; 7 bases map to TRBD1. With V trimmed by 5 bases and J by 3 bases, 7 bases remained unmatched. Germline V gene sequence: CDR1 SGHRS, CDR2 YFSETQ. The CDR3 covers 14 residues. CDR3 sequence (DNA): TGCGCCAGCAGGTTCCAGGGGGGGGACACTGAAGCTTTCTTT. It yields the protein CASRFQGGDTEAFF. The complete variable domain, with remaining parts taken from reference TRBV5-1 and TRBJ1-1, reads KAGVTQTPRYLIKTRGQQVTLSCSPISGHRSVSWYQQTPGQGLQFLFEYFSETQRNKGNFPGRFSGRQFSNSRSEMNVSTLELGDSALYLCASRFQGGDTEAFFGQGTRLTVV.

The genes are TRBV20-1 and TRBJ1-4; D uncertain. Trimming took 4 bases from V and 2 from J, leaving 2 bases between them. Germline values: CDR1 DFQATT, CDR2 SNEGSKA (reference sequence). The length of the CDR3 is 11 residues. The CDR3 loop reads CSATTNEKLFF. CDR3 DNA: TGCAGTGCTACGACTAATGAAAAACTGTTTTTT.

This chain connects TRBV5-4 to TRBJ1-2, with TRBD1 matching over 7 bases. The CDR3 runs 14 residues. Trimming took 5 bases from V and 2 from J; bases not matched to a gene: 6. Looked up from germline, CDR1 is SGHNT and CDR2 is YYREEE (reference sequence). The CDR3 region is CASSRDSMNYGYTF. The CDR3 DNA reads TGTGCCAGCAGTCGGGACAGTATGAACTATGGCTACACCTTC.

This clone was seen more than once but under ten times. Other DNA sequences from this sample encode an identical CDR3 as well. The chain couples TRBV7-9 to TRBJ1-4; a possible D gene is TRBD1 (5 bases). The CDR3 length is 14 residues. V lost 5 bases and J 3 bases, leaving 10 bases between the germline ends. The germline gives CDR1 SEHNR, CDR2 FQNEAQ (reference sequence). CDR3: CASSRQGSNEKLFF. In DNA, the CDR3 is TGTGCCAGCAGCCGCCAGGGATCTAATGAAAAACTGTTTTTT.

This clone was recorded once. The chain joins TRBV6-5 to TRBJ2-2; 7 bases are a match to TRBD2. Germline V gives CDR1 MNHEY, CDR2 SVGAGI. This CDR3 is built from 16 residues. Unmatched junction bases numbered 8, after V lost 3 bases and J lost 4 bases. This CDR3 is CASSYLGRVTTGELFF. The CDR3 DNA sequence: TGTGCCAGCAGTTATTTAGGGAGGGTTACCACCGGGGAGCTGTTTTTT.

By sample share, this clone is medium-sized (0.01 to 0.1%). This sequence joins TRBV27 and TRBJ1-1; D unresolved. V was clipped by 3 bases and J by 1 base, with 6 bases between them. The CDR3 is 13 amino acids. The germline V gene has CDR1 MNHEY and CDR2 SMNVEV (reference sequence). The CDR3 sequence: CASSLRANTEAFF. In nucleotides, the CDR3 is TGTGCCAGCAGTTTGCGGGCGAACACTGAAGCTTTCTTT.

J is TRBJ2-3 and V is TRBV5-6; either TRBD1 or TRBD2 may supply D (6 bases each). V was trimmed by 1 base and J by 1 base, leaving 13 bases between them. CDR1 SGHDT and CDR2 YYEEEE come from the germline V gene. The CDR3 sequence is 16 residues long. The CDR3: CASSLRGGQGTDTQYF. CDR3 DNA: TGTGCCAGCAGCTTGCGAGGGGGGCAGGGCACAGATACGCAGTATTTT. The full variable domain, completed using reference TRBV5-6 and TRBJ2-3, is DAGVTQSPTHLIKTRGQQVTLRCSPKSGHDTVSWYQQALGQGPQFIFQYYEEEERQRGNFPDRFSGHQFPNYSSELNVNALLLGDSALYLCASSLRGGQGTDTQYFGPGTRLTVL.

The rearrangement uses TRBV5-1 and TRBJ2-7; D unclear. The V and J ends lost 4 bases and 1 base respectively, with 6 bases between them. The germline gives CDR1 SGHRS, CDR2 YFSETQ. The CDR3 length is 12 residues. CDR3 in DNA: TGCGCCAGCAGCCCGGGTTCCTACGAGCAGTACTTC. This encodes CASSPGSYEQYF.

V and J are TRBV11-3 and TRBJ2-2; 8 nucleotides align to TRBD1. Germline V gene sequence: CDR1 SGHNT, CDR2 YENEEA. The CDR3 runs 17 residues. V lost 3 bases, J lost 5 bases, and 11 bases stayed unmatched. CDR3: CASSLGQAVSGTGELFF. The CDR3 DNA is TGTGCCAGCAGCTTGGGACAGGCGGTCTCCGGGACCGGGGAGCTGTTTTTT.

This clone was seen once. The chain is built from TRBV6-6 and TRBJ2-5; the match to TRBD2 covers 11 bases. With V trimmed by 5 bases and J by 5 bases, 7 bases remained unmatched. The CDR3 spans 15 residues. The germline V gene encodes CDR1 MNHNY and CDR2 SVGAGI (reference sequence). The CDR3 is CASSAIAGGRETQYF. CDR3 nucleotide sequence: TGTGCCAGCAGTGCCATAGCGGGGGGGCGGGAGACCCAGTACTTC.

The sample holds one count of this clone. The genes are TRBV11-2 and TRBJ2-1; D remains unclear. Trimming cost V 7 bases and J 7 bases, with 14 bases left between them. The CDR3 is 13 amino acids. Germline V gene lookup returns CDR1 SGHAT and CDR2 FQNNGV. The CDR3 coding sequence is TGTGCCAGCACCCCACTCTTAGCAAATGAGCAGTTCTTC. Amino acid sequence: CASTPLLANEQFF.